The 16 T cell receptor beta chains given below trace back to one sample, sequenced in a study of shared clonotypes between healthy human individuals. Generated by immunoSEQ multiplex PCR, the TCRdb table keeps only in-frame clones and is missing some. The sample shows roughly 2,300,000 clones, roughly 90% of them seen only once. Sequencing input: naive CD4+ T cells from PBMCs. As to subset: CD45RA+ positively selected. Receptors originate from a man between 18 and 29 years old in good health. Some clones in this sample may be carry-over from other donors' samples.

V gene TRBV4-1 combines with J gene TRBJ2-7; TRBD2 matches at 14 bases. The J segment lost 3 bases and the V segment lost 2 bases, leaving 9 bases of the junction unmatched. The CDR3 loop spans 18 amino acids. From germline, CDR1 is MGHRA and CDR2 YSYEKL. This chain's CDR3 is CASSQMGLAGAMRYEQYF. CDR3 nucleotides: TGCGCCAGCAGCCAAATGGGACTAGCGGGAGCTATGCGCTACGAGCAGTACTTC.

The chain couples TRBV21-1 to TRBJ2-2. TRBV21-1 is noted as a pseudogene. The CDR3 covers 17 residues. As DNA, the CDR3 is TGTGCCAGCAGCAAAGGTCTACCGGCAGTCCACACCGGGGAGCTGTTTTTT. Encoded protein: CASSKGLPAVHTGELFF.

The chain couples TRBV19 to TRBJ1-1; weak D call: TRBD1 (6 bases). V was clipped by 5 bases and J by 3 bases, with 28 bases between them. The CDR3 sequence is 19 residues long. The V gene's germline CDR1 is LNHDA and CDR2 SQIVND (reference sequence). DNA for the CDR3: TGTGCCAGTAGTCCACCCCTTAGTTGGGGGGCTGGTCGGGACACTGAAGCTTTCTTT. Translation: CASSPPLSWGAGRDTEAFF.

The chain links TRBV7-2 to TRBJ2-7, with a possible D match to TRBD2 (5 bases). Germline lookup yields CDR1 SGHTA and CDR2 FQGNSA. CDR3 size: 14 residues. V dropped 3 bases and J dropped 2 bases, with 11 bases sitting between them. CDR3 in amino acids: CASSFERMTYEQYF. The DNA of the CDR3 is TGTGCCAGCAGCTTCGAGCGGATGACCTACGAGCAGTACTTC.

The genes are TRBV10-3 and TRBJ1-2, with 10 positions matching TRBD1. The CDR3 sequence is 18 residues long. In germline, CDR1 is ENHRY, CDR2 SYGVKD. Trimming at V came to 1 base and at J to 0 bases, leaving 8 bases not matched to a gene. The DNA for the CDR3 is TGTGCCATCAGTGAGTTAGGGACAGGGGTCCCCTCTAACTATGGCTACACCTTC. This translates into CAISELGTGVPSNYGYTF.

The V gene is TRBV6-7, the J gene TRBJ1-5; D gene ambiguous. TRBV6-7 is noted as an ORF with a role that remains uncertain. The CDR3 runs 16 residues. V dropped 4 bases and J dropped 6 bases, with 19 bases sitting between them. The DNA for the CDR3 is TGTGCCAGCAGTTTGCGGACGGGAAAGCGGTGTCAGCCCCAGCATTTT. Its translation is CASSLRTGKRCQPQHF.

The chain joins TRBV21-1 to TRBJ2-7; the table calls TRBD2, which could not be checked here. TRBV21-1 is marked as a pseudogene. CDR3 length equals 17 residues. The CDR3 loop is CASSKSRGLANSYEQYF. In DNA form, the CDR3 reads TGTGCCAGCAGCAAAAGTCGTGGCCTAGCGAACTCCTACGAGCAGTACTTC.

The J gene is TRBJ2-1, the V gene TRBV5-1; 8 positions agree with TRBD2. V was pared by 2 bases and J by 6 bases, with 16 bases of the junction left unmatched. Germline CDR1 reads SGHRS; CDR2 reads YFSETQ. The CDR3 has 18 residues. CDR3 loop: CASSFTRGWREEANEQFF. DNA for the CDR3: TGCGCCAGCAGCTTTACCAGGGGTTGGCGGGAGGAAGCCAATGAGCAGTTCTTC.

The CDR3 sequence is CASGLGRTVQETQYF. The CDR3 DNA sequence: TGTGCTAGTGGTTTGGGTCGGACAGTACAAGAGACCCAGTACTTC. V and J are TRBV12-5 and TRBJ2-5, with TRBD1 as a possible D gene (6 bases). Germline CDR1 and CDR2: LGHNT and FRNRAP. With 1 base removed from V and 2 bases from J, the gap between germline ends came to 11 bases. The CDR3 is made up of 15 amino acids.

The chain is built from TRBV25-1 and TRBJ2-1, with 9 bases lining up with TRBD2. Trimming took 2 bases from V and 5 from J; bases not matched to a gene: 10. The CDR3 contains 17 residues. The V gene's germline CDR1 is MGHDK and CDR2 SYGVNS. The CDR3, as DNA: TGTGCCAGCAGTGAAGTTAGGGGAGCGGGAGGTAACAATGAGCAGTTCTTC. Amino acid sequence: CASSEVRGAGGNNEQFF. The full variable domain, rest sourced from reference TRBV25-1 and TRBJ2-1, is EADIYQTPRYLVIGTGKKITLECSQTMGHDKMYWYQQDPGMELHLIHYSYGVNSTEKGDLSSESTVSRIRTEHFPLTLESARPSHTSQYLCASSEVRGAGGNNEQFFGPGTRLTVL.

The chain recombines TRBV2 with TRBJ2-7; the match to TRBD2 covers 10 bases. Per the germline V gene, CDR1 is SNHLY and CDR2 is FYNNEI. The CDR3 has 15 amino acids. The V segment lost 6 bases and the J segment 2 bases; nucleotides outside the gene matches: 7. The CDR3: CASRTQLAGPYEQYF. For the CDR3, the DNA is TGTGCCAGCAGGACCCAACTAGCGGGACCCTACGAGCAGTACTTC.

V and J are TRBV29-1 and TRBJ1-2; weak D call: TRBD1 (5 bases). The ends were cut back, 0 bases at V and 4 bases at J, with 18 bases in the middle. This CDR3 is 16 amino acids long. In germline, CDR1 is SQVTM, CDR2 ANQGSEA. The CDR3 loop reads CSVEDGSGGSLYGYTF. The CDR3 nucleotides are TGCAGCGTTGAAGATGGCTCCGGGGGATCCCTCTATGGCTACACCTTC.

CDR3 amino acids: CASRPTGARETQYF. The CDR3 nucleotides read TGCGCCAGCAGACCTACAGGGGCAAGGGAGACCCAGTACTTC. This sequence joins TRBV5-1 and TRBJ2-5; 7 bases map to TRBD1. The length of the CDR3 is 14 residues. Trimming took 5 bases from V and 5 from J; bases not matched to a gene: 9. Germline assignment: CDR1 SGHRS and CDR2 YFSETQ.

The genes are TRBV15 and TRBJ2-1; no definite D call. V dropped 0 bases and J dropped 5 bases, with 14 bases sitting between them. Germline V gives CDR1 LNHNV, CDR2 YYDKDF (reference sequence). The CDR3 loop spans 16 amino acids. CDR3 nucleotide sequence: TGTGCCACCAGCAGAGATCAGGCCCCACCCCACAATGAGCAGTTCTTC. Translating it yields CATSRDQAPPHNEQFF.

Comments on this clone: The same CDR3 arises from other DNA sequences in this sample as well. The chain's CDR3 is CASSPTRGTDTQYF. The CDR3 DNA reads as TGTGCCAGCAGCCCAACCAGGGGCACAGATACGCAGTATTTT. The V and J genes are TRBV7-3 and TRBJ2-3, with D possibly being TRBD1 (5 bases). CDR3 length: 14 amino acids. V dropped 5 bases and J dropped 1 base, with 10 bases sitting between them. Germline V gene data show CDR1 as SGHTA and CDR2 as FQGTGA.

The genes are TRBV5-1 and TRBJ2-2; no clear D. Germline CDR1 is SGHRS and CDR2 is YFSETQ. The CDR3 length is 14 residues. The V gene lost 2 bases and the J gene lost 4 bases, with 9 bases spanning the gap. The CDR3 DNA sequence: TGCGCCAGCAGCTTTGAATCTCTCACCGGGGAGCTGTTTTTT. It encodes CASSFESLTGELFF.